The entry below describes one TCR beta chain. The record originates from a study of blood T cell repertoires in COVID-19. Overall study context: PBMCs, B-cell-depleted T cells, or T cells provided the cDNA or gDNA that made up the material.

Measured with immunoSEQ multiplex PCR; TCRdb has only the in-frame clones, and not every one. The sample gives approximately 31,000 clones, approximately 85% of which show up once; over 7.5% is in the top ten. The V gene lost 6 bases and the J gene lost 2 bases, with 4 bases spanning the gap. This CDR3 spans 11 amino acids. The germline V gene encodes CDR1 KGHSH and CDR2 LQKENI. This sequence was found in an older man with active COVID-19. Source material: peripheral blood. The rearrangement uses TRBV18 and TRBJ1-1; no definite D call. The CDR3 nucleotides are TGTGCCAGCTCGCTAAACACTGAAGCTTTCTTT. Translation: CASSLNTEAFF.